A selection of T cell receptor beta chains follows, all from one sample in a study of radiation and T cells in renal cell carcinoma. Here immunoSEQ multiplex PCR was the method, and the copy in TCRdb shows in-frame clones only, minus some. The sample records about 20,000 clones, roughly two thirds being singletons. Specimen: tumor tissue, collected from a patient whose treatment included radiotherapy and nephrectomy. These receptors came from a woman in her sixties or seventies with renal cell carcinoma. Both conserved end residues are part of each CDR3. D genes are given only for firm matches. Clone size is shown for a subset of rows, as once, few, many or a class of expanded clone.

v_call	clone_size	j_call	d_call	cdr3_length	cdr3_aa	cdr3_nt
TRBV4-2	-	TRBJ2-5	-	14	CASSQGPGEETQYF	TGTGCCAGCAGCCAAGGCCCAGGAGAAGAGACCCAGTACTTC
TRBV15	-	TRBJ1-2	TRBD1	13	CATRDSGGNGYTF	TGTGCCACGAGGGACTCAGGGGGAAATGGCTACACCTTC
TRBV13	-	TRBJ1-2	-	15	CASSLGGKRNYGYTF	TGTGCCAGCAGCTTAGGGGGAAAGAGAAACTATGGCTACACCTTC
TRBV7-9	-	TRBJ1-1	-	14	CASSSQGANTEAFF	TGTGCCAGCAGCTCACAGGGTGCAAACACTGAAGCTTTCTTT
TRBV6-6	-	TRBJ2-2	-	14	CASTSGLNTGELFF	TGTGCCAGCACGTCGGGGTTAAACACCGGGGAGCTGTTTTTT
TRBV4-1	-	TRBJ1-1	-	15	CASSQFLKGPPEAFF	TGCGCCAGCAGCCAATTCCTGAAGGGTCCCCCTGAAGCTTTCTTT
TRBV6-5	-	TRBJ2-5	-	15	CASSYSRTVQETQYF	TGTGCCAGCAGTTACTCGAGAACAGTACAAGAGACCCAGTACTTC
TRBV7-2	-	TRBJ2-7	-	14	CASTPRASSYEQYF	TGTGCCAGCACCCCCCGGGCTAGCTCCTACGAGCAGTACTTC
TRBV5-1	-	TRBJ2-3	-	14	CASSLGGGTDTQYF	TGCGCCAGCAGCCTCGGGGGAGGCACAGATACGCAGTATTTT
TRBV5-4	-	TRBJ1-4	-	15	CASSLGGHSNEKLFF	TGTGCCAGCAGCTTGGGGGGGCATAGTAATGAAAAACTGTTTTTT
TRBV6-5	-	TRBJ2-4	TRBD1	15	CASSGQGGAKNIQYF	TGTGCCAGCAGTGGACAGGGGGGGGCCAAAAACATTCAGTACTTC
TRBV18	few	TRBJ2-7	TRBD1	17	CASSPGQGSHRAYEQYF	TGTGCCAGCTCACCGGGACAGGGTTCCCACCGAGCCTACGAGCAGTACTTC
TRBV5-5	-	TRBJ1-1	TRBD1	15	CASSQEVGTATEAFF	TGTGCCAGCAGCCAAGAAGTAGGGACAGCCACTGAAGCTTTCTTT
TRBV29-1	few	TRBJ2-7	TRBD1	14	CSVLGQGVSYEQYF	TGCAGCGTACTGGGACAGGGGGTCTCCTACGAGCAGTACTTC
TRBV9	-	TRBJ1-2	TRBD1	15	CASSNPGQGFFGYTF	TGTGCCAGCAGCAACCCAGGACAGGGGTTCTTTGGCTACACCTTC
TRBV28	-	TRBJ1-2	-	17	CASSTQGSGLLRGGYTF	TGTGCCAGCAGTACCCAGGGGTCAGGGCTTCTTCGGGGTGGCTACACCTTC
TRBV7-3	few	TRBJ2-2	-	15	CASSTDGGSTGELFF	TGTGCCAGCAGTACTGACGGTGGAAGCACCGGGGAGCTGTTTTTT
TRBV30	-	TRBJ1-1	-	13	CAWTDSPNTEAFF	TGTGCCTGGACTGACAGTCCGAACACTGAAGCTTTCTTT
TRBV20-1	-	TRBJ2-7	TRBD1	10	CSADRVEQYF	TGCAGTGCGGACAGGGTCGAGCAGTACTTC
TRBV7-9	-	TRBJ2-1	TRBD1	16	CASSQRAGGSYNEQFF	TGTGCCAGCAGCCAGAGGGCAGGGGGCTCCTACAATGAGCAGTTCTTC
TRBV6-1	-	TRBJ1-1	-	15	CASSERLIQNTEAFF	TGTGCCAGCAGTGAGAGATTGATACAGAACACTGAAGCTTTCTTT
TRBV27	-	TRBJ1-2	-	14	CASSGKGLDYGYTF	TGTGCCAGCAGCGGGAAGGGGCTGGACTATGGCTACACCTTC
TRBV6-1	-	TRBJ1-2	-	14	CASSEGGRVGGYTF	TGTGCCAGCAGTGAAGGGGGCAGGGTGGGCGGCTACACCTTC
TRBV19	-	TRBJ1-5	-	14	CASSSGPVNQPQHF	TGTGCCAGTTCCTCCGGGCCTGTCAATCAGCCCCAGCATTTT
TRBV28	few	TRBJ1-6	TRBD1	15	CASSPGTGDPSPLHF	TGTGCCAGCAGTCCCGGGACAGGGGACCCGTCACCCCTCCACTTT
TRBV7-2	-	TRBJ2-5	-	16	CASSLAVRIGQETQYF	TGTGCCAGCAGCTTAGCCGTCAGGATTGGACAAGAGACCCAGTACTTC
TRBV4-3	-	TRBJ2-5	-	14	CASSQESWRETQYF	TGCGCCAGCAGCCAAGAGTCCTGGAGGGAGACCCAGTACTTC
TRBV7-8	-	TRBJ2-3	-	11	CASSSTDTQYF	TGTGCCAGCAGCAGCACAGATACGCAGTATTTT
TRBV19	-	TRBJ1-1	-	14	CASSIFRDGTEAFF	TGTGCCAGTAGTATATTCAGGGACGGCACTGAAGCTTTCTTT
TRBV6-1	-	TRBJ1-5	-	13	CASRGPGIQPQHF	TGTGCCAGCAGAGGACCAGGGATTCAGCCCCAGCATTTT
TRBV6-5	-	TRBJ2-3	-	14	CASSNRGHTDTQYF	TGTGCCAGCAGCAATCGGGGGCACACAGATACGCAGTATTTT
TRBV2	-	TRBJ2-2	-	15	CASSVLAANTGELFF	TGTGCCAGCAGTGTCCTCGCGGCGAACACCGGGGAGCTGTTTTTT
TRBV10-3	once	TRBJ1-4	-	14	CAISESGRSEKLFF	TGTGCCATCAGTGAGTCAGGACGAAGTGAAAAACTGTTTTTT
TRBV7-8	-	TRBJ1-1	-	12	CASRRGVTEAFF	TGTGCCAGCCGCAGGGGAGTCACTGAAGCTTTCTTT
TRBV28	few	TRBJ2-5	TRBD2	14	CASTLRTSAGTQYF	TGTGCCAGCACCCTCAGGACTAGCGCGGGGACCCAGTACTTC
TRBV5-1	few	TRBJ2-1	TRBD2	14	CASSSRPAGGEQFF	TGCGCCAGCAGCTCCCGTCCAGCGGGGGGGGAACAGTTCTTC
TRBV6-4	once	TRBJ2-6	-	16	CASSSDGVMGANVLTF	TGTGCCAGCAGTTCGGACGGGGTCATGGGGGCCAACGTCCTGACTTTC
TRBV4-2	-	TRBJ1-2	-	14	CASSQDRWVYGYTF	TGTGCCAGCAGCCAAGACCGGTGGGTCTATGGCTACACCTTC
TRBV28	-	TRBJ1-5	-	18	CASSFRDPPLHSNQPQHF	TGTGCCAGCAGCTTCCGGGACCCCCCCCTGCATAGCAATCAGCCCCAGCATTTT
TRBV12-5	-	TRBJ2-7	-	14	CASGGDKVTYEQYF	TGTGCTAGTGGTGGGGACAAGGTTACATACGAGCAGTACTTC
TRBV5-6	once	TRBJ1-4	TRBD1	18	CASSLASFTGGRDEKLFF	TGTGCCAGCAGCTTGGCCAGTTTTACAGGGGGAAGGGATGAAAAACTGTTTTTT
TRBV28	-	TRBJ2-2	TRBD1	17	CASSLMDRGSFAGELFF	TGTGCCAGCAGTTTAATGGACAGGGGGAGTTTTGCCGGGGAGCTGTTTTTT
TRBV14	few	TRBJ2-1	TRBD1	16	CASSQDPGQGDNEQFF	TGTGCCAGCAGCCAAGACCCGGGACAGGGTGACAATGAGCAGTTCTTC
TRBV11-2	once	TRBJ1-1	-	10	CASSLVRTFF	TGTGCCAGCAGCTTAGTAAGAACTTTCTTT
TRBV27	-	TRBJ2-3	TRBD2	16	CASSPPPRGGLNTQYF	TGTGCCAGCAGTCCCCCTCCTCGGGGGGGCCTCAATACGCAGTATTTT
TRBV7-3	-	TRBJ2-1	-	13	CASSPQLSNEQFF	TGTGCCAGCAGCCCCCAACTCAGCAATGAGCAGTTCTTC
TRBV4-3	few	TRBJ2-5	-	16	CASSQNPPGVEETQYF	TGCGCCAGCAGCCAAAATCCTCCCGGTGTAGAAGAGACCCAGTACTTC
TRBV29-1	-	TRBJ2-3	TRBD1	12	CSVGQGGDTQYF	TGCAGCGTGGGACAGGGCGGAGATACGCAGTATTTT
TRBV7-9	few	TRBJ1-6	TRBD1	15	CASSFLQGGNSPLHF	TGTGCCAGCAGCTTTCTACAGGGGGGAAATTCACCCCTCCACTTT
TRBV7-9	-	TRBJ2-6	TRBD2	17	CASSLDGGASGANVLTF	TGTGCCAGCAGCTTAGACGGGGGGGCCTCTGGGGCCAACGTCCTGACTTTC
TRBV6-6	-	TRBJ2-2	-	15	CASSDRGWNTGELFF	TGTGCCAGCAGCGACCGGGGTTGGAACACCGGGGAGCTGTTTTTT
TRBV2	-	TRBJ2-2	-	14	CASWPTANTGELFF	TGTGCCAGTTGGCCCACCGCGAACACCGGGGAGCTGTTTTTT
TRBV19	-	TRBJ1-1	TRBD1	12	CATTGVDTEAFF	TGTGCCACCACAGGGGTGGACACTGAAGCTTTCTTT
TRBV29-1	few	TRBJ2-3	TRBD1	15	CSVDEQGLRTDTQYF	TGCAGCGTTGACGAACAGGGGTTAAGGACAGATACGCAGTATTTT
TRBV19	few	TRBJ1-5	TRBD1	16	CASTAGTGVGNQPQHF	TGTGCCAGTACCGCCGGGACAGGGGTGGGCAATCAGCCCCAGCATTTT
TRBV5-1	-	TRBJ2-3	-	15	CASSPQGPSTDTQYF	TGCGCCAGCAGCCCTCAGGGACCAAGCACAGATACGCAGTATTTT
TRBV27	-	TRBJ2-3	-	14	CASSHSQATDTQYF	TGTGCCAGCAGTCACTCCCAGGCCACAGATACGCAGTATTTT